This T cell receptor beta chain was sequenced for a study of T cell repertoires in cytomegalovirus infection. Study as a whole: Public TCR beta signature analysis indicated the presence of both CMV infection and matching HLA type.

There are a few counts of this clonotype. Using its own MiXCR run on the reads, TCRdb lists one record per CDR3 protein. In the table there are 510,000 or so distinct CDR3 sequences, around 27% of which are singletons. V was trimmed by 5 bases and J by 10 bases, leaving 24 bases between them. The germline V gene encodes CDR1 DFQATT and CDR2 SNEGSKA (reference sequence). This CDR3 is built from 15 residues. What was sequenced was PBMCs. The receptor was isolated from a human donor in good health (CMV status not recorded). Some clones in this sample may be carry-over from other donors' samples. The V call is TRBV20-1, the J call TRBJ2-1, with D maybe TRBD2 (6 bases). The DNA for the CDR3 is TGCAGTGCTGGAAATCTAGCGACCACGGGGAAGGAGCAGTTCTTC. It codes for CSAGNLATTGKEQFF.